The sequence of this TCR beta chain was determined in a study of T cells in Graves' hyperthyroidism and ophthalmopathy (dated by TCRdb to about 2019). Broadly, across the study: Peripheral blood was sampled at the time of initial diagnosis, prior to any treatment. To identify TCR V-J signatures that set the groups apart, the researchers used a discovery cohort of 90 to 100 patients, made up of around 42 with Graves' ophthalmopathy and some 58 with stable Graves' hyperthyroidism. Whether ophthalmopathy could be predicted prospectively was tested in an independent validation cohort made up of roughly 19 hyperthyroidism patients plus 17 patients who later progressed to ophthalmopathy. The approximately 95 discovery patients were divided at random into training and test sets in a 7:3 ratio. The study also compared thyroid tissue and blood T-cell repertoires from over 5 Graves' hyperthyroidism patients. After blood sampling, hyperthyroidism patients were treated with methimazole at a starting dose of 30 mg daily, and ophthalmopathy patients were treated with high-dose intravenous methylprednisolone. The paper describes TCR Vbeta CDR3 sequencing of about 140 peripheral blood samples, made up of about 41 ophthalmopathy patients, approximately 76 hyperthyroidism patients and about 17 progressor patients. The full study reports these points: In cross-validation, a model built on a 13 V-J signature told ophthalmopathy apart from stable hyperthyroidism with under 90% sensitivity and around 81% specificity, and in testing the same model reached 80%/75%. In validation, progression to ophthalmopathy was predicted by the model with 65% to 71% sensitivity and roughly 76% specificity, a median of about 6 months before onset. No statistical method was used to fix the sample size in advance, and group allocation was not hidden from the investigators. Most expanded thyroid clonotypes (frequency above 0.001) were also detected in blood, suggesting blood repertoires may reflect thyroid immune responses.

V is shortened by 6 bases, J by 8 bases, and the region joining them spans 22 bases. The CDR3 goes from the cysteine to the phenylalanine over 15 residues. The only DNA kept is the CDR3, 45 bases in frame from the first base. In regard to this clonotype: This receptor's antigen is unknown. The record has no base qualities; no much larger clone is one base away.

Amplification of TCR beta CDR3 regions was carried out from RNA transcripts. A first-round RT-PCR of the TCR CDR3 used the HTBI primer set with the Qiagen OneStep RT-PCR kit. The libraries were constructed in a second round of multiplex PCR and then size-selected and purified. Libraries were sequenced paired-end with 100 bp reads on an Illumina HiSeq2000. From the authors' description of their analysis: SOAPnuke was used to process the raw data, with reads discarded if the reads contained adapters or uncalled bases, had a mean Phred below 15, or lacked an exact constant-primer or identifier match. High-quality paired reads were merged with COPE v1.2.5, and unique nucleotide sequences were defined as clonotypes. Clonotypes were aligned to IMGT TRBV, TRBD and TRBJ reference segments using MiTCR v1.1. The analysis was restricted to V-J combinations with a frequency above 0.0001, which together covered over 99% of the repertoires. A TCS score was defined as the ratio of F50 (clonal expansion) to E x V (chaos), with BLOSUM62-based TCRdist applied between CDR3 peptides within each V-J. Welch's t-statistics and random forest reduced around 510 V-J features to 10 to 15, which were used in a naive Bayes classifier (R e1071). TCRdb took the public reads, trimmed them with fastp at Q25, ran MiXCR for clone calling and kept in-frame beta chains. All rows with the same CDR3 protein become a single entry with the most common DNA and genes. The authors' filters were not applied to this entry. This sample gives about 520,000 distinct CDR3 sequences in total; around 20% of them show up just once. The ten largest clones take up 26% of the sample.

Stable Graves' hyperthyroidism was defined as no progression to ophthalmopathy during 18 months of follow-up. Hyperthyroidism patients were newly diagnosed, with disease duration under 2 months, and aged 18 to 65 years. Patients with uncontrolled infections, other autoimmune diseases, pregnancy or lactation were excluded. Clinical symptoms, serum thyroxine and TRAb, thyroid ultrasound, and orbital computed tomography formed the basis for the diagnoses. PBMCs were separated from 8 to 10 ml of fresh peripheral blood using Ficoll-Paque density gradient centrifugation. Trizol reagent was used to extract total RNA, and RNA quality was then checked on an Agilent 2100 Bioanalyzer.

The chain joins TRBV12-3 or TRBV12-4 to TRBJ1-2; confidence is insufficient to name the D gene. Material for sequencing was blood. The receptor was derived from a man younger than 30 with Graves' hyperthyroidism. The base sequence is TGTGCCAGCAGCCCCGTGAGGGCCCAAGATGGGGGCTACACCTTC. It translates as CASSPVRAQDGGYTF.